The rows below give T cell receptor beta chains drawn from one sample of a study of blood T cell repertoires in COVID-19. Clones were sequenced by immunoSEQ multiplex PCR, and TCRdb holds only the in-frame ones, with some missing. Of under 300,000 clones detected, 85% to 90% appear once; the ten largest clones hold about 16%. Material for sequencing was PBMCs or T cells enriched from blood (not recorded which). Source of these receptors: a man younger than 35 who had recovered from COVID-19. Each CDR3 is given with its conserved first and last residue. Each record gives: V gene, J gene, CDR3 protein.

>TRBV11-3|TRBJ2-2
CASSFGGTGELFF
>TRBV11-3|TRBJ2-3
CASSSTDLSTDTQYF
>TRBV12-3/TRBV12-4|TRBJ1-2
CASSLGAGFGYTF
>TRBV25-1|TRBJ2-1
CASSDQGGPYNEQFF
>TRBV30|TRBJ1-3
CAWSNRDRVRTGNTIYF
>TRBV5-1|TRBJ2-6
CASSFGQVSSGANVLTF
>TRBV11-3|TRBJ1-1
CASSLVGGWALNTEAFF
>TRBV6-4|TRBJ1-6
CASSEGGDGNSPLHF
>TRBV5-1|TRBJ1-4
CASSPRFGEVGNEKLFF
>TRBV10-3|TRBJ1-1
CAIRSPVNTEAFF
>TRBV5-1|TRBJ2-5
CASSPSSGAAGETQYF
>TRBV15|TRBJ2-7
CATSRGDRGSSEQYF
>TRBV18|TRBJ2-1
CASSSDLLAGVYNEQFF
>TRBV6-4|TRBJ1-5
CASWAGWKQPQHF
>TRBV3-1/TRBV3-2|TRBJ2-1
CASSQARERVF
>TRBV7-9|TRBJ2-4
CASSLYQSGQLQYF
>TRBV28|TRBJ1-2
CASSFQYYGYTF